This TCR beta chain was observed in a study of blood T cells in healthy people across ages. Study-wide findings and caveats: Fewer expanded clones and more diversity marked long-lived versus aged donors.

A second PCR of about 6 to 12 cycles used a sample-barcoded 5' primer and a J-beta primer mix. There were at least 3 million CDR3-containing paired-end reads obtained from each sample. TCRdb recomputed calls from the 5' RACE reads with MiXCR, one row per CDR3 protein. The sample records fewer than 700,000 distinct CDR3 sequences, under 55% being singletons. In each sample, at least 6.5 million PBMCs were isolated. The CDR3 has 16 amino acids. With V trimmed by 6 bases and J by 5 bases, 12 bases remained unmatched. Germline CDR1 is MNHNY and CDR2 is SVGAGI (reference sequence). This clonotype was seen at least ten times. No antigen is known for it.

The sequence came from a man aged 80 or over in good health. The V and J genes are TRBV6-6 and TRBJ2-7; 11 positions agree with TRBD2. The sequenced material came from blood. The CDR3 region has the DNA TGTGCCAGCAGATTTAGCGGGAGGGCCGGTTCCGACGAGCAGTACTTC. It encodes CASRFSGRAGSDEQYF.